This T cell receptor beta chain was recovered during a study of CXCR3-negative and CXCR3-positive naive CD8 T cells. Through 5' RACE with UMI labels, the TRB cDNA libraries were prepared. Reprocessing the 5' RACE reads, TCRdb reports a single entry for every CDR3 protein and omits DNA. This sample contains some 130,000 distinct CDR3 sequences. Per the germline V gene, CDR1 is SQVTM and CDR2 is ANQGSEA. The CDR3 runs to 18 residues. Concerning this clonotype: Its matching antigen is unknown.

Using triplicate sorts, 300,000 cells were collected each time from every CD8+ T cell subset. Study-level points and caveats: The study found comparably high diversity in both naive subsets and much lower diversity in memory CD8+ cells. Naive CXCR3-positive and CXCR3-negative cells shared TRBV-TRBJ usage; memory cells diverged.

The specimen sequenced was naive CXCR3- CD8+ T cells from blood. Subset in this sample: CD45RO-CCR7+CD27+CD95- naive CD8+ T cells lacking CXCR3 (TNR3-). V and J are TRBV29-1 and TRBJ2-1; TCRdb gives TRBD2 as the D gene, but with no DNA this cannot be confirmed. This receptor was obtained from a human donor in good health. Some clones in this sample may be carry-over from other donors' samples. The CDR3 loop is CSVEVGGGQTQGHNEQFF.